Listed below are T cell receptor beta chains from one sample, sequenced in a study of cytomegalovirus exposure and HLA in healthy donors. Measured with immunoSEQ multiplex PCR; TCRdb has only the in-frame clones, and not every one. The sample lists some 80,000 clones, around 79% occurring once. Sequenced input: PBMCs. All receptors come from a man aged 40-50 years in good health and CMV-seronegative. Each CDR3 is given with its conserved first and last residue. Each record gives: J gene, V gene, D gene, clone size, CDR3 protein, CDR3 DNA. D genes are given only for firm matches. Expanded clones are given a class, and other clones once, few, many or no size at all.

j_call: TRBJ1-5
v_call: TRBV2
d_call: -
clone_size: -
cdr3_aa: CASRGSFLGRYLSQPQHF
cdr3_nt: TGTGCCAGCAGGGGGAGTTTTTTGGGTCGCTATCTTAGCCAGCCCCAGCATTTT

j_call: TRBJ2-7
v_call: TRBV4-1
d_call: TRBD2
clone_size: few
cdr3_aa: CASSREGLAGSYEQYF
cdr3_nt: TGCGCCAGCAGCCGGGAAGGCCTAGCGGGATCATACGAGCAGTACTTC

j_call: TRBJ2-7
v_call: TRBV30
d_call: TRBD2
clone_size: -
cdr3_aa: CAWGRGVNEQYF
cdr3_nt: TGTGCCTGGGGGAGGGGAGTCAACGAGCAGTACTTC

j_call: TRBJ2-3
v_call: TRBV27
d_call: -
clone_size: once
cdr3_aa: CASSTAGTDTQYF
cdr3_nt: TGTGCCAGCAGCACCGCAGGAACAGATACGCAGTATTTT

j_call: TRBJ2-5
v_call: TRBV5-4
d_call: -
clone_size: -
cdr3_aa: CASSPRPGQETQYF
cdr3_nt: TGTGCCAGCAGCCCCCGGCCAGGACAAGAGACCCAGTACTTC

j_call: TRBJ2-7
v_call: TRBV5-5
d_call: TRBD2
clone_size: -
cdr3_aa: CASSSLRGAYEQYF
cdr3_nt: TGTGCCAGCAGCTCTCTCCGGGGGGCCTACGAGCAGTACTTC

j_call: TRBJ2-3
v_call: TRBV4-2
d_call: TRBD1
clone_size: -
cdr3_aa: CASSHGGTGASTDTQYF
cdr3_nt: TGTGCCAGCAGCCATGGGGGGACAGGAGCTAGCACAGATACGCAGTATTTT

j_call: TRBJ2-1
v_call: TRBV18
d_call: -
clone_size: -
cdr3_aa: CASSPPQGHEQFF
cdr3_nt: TGTGCCAGCTCACCACCCCAGGGTCATGAGCAGTTCTTC

j_call: TRBJ2-1
v_call: TRBV30
d_call: TRBD2
clone_size: -
cdr3_aa: CATQGRLAVNEQFF
cdr3_nt: TGTGCCACCCAGGGGAGACTAGCGGTTAATGAGCAGTTCTTC

j_call: TRBJ2-7
v_call: TRBV2
d_call: -
clone_size: few
cdr3_aa: CASSEARGYEQYF
cdr3_nt: TGTGCCAGCAGTGAAGCGCGAGGCTACGAGCAGTACTTC

j_call: TRBJ2-7
v_call: TRBV18
d_call: TRBD1
clone_size: -
cdr3_aa: CASSPGQGAIYEQYF
cdr3_nt: TGTGCCAGCTCCCCAGGTCAGGGGGCAATCTACGAGCAGTACTTC

j_call: TRBJ2-3
v_call: TRBV14
d_call: TRBD2
clone_size: -
cdr3_aa: CASSQDARGGTDTQYF
cdr3_nt: TGTGCCAGCAGCCAAGACGCCCGGGGGGGGACGGATACGCAGTATTTT

j_call: TRBJ1-6
v_call: TRBV10-3
d_call: -
clone_size: -
cdr3_aa: CAISDGIRVGSPLHF
cdr3_nt: TGTGCCATCAGTGACGGGATAAGGGTTGGTTCACCCCTCCACTTT

j_call: TRBJ2-7
v_call: TRBV9
d_call: -
clone_size: -
cdr3_aa: CASSAPGRGSEQYF
cdr3_nt: TGTGCCAGCAGCGCCCCGGGCAGGGGTAGCGAGCAGTACTTC

j_call: TRBJ1-1
v_call: TRBV7-3
d_call: TRBD1
clone_size: -
cdr3_aa: CASRKTGGSEAFF
cdr3_nt: TGTGCCAGCAGAAAAACAGGGGGATCTGAAGCTTTCTTT

j_call: TRBJ1-5
v_call: TRBV19
d_call: TRBD1
clone_size: -
cdr3_aa: CASLDRQGYNQPQHF
cdr3_nt: TGTGCCAGTCTCGATAGACAGGGCTACAATCAGCCCCAGCATTTT

j_call: TRBJ2-6
v_call: TRBV4-2
d_call: -
clone_size: few
cdr3_aa: CASSQASLGSSGANVLTF
cdr3_nt: TGTGCCAGCAGCCAAGCGTCCCTTGGCAGCTCTGGGGCCAACGTCCTGACTTTC

j_call: TRBJ2-2
v_call: TRBV7-2
d_call: TRBD1
clone_size: few
cdr3_aa: CASSRTGNFAGELFF
cdr3_nt: TGTGCCAGCAGCCGGACAGGGAATTTTGCCGGGGAGCTGTTTTTT

j_call: TRBJ2-7
v_call: TRBV10-1
d_call: TRBD1
clone_size: -
cdr3_aa: CASSVHLGTGVSEQYF
cdr3_nt: TGCGCCAGCAGCGTCCACCTAGGGACAGGGGTGAGCGAGCAGTACTTC

j_call: TRBJ2-7
v_call: TRBV18
d_call: TRBD1
clone_size: -
cdr3_aa: CASSPTGTEAHEQYF
cdr3_nt: TGTGCCAGCTCTCCTACCGGGACAGAGGCCCACGAGCAGTACTTC

j_call: TRBJ1-4
v_call: TRBV7-9
d_call: TRBD1
clone_size: -
cdr3_aa: CASMGPGTGNEKLFF
cdr3_nt: TGTGCCAGCATGGGACCCGGGACAGGGAATGAAAAACTGTTTTTT

j_call: TRBJ2-3
v_call: TRBV18
d_call: TRBD1
clone_size: -
cdr3_aa: CASSPWDSRTDTQYF
cdr3_nt: TGTGCCAGCTCACCGTGGGACAGTCGCACAGATACGCAGTATTTT

j_call: TRBJ2-6
v_call: TRBV19
d_call: -
clone_size: -
cdr3_aa: CATWRSGANVLTF
cdr3_nt: TGTGCCACATGGCGGTCCGGGGCCAACGTCCTGACTTTC

j_call: TRBJ1-1
v_call: TRBV5-5
d_call: -
clone_size: -
cdr3_aa: CASSRRAFTVNTEAFF
cdr3_nt: TGTGCCAGCAGCCGGAGGGCGTTTACAGTTAACACTGAAGCTTTCTTT

j_call: TRBJ1-6
v_call: TRBV10-2
d_call: -
clone_size: -
cdr3_aa: CASSESGPTSSYNSPLHF
cdr3_nt: TGCGCCAGCAGTGAGTCGGGGCCGACGAGCTCCTATAATTCACCCCTCCACTTT

j_call: TRBJ1-6
v_call: TRBV4-1
d_call: -
clone_size: -
cdr3_aa: CASSQEEQGRSSPLHF
cdr3_nt: TGCGCCAGCAGCCAAGAAGAACAGGGTCGTTCTTCACCCCTCCACTTT

j_call: TRBJ2-2
v_call: TRBV29-1
d_call: TRBD2
clone_size: -
cdr3_aa: CSVETSGTGELFF
cdr3_nt: TGCAGCGTTGAAACTAGCGGTACCGGGGAGCTGTTTTTT

j_call: TRBJ2-7
v_call: TRBV6-5
d_call: -
clone_size: -
cdr3_aa: CASSYSDKGPYEQYF
cdr3_nt: TGTGCCAGCAGTTACTCGGATAAGGGGCCCTACGAGCAGTACTTC

j_call: TRBJ2-7
v_call: TRBV18
d_call: -
clone_size: -
cdr3_aa: CASSPPGTTYEQYF
cdr3_nt: TGTGCCAGCTCACCACCGGGCACCACCTACGAGCAGTACTTC

j_call: TRBJ2-2
v_call: TRBV6-4
d_call: -
clone_size: -
cdr3_aa: CASSNSEAGELFF
cdr3_nt: TGTGCCAGCAGTAATAGCGAGGCCGGGGAGCTGTTTTTT

j_call: TRBJ2-2
v_call: TRBV11-2
d_call: TRBD2
clone_size: -
cdr3_aa: CASSFSIRASGNTGELFF
cdr3_nt: TGTGCCAGCAGCTTCTCGATACGGGCTAGCGGGAACACCGGGGAGCTGTTTTTT

j_call: TRBJ2-1
v_call: TRBV27
d_call: -
clone_size: -
cdr3_aa: CASRRDRNEQFF
cdr3_nt: TGTGCCAGCAGACGCGACAGAAATGAGCAGTTCTTC

j_call: TRBJ2-3
v_call: TRBV5-6
d_call: TRBD2
clone_size: -
cdr3_aa: CASSPVQKREGGATDTQYF
cdr3_nt: TGTGCCAGCAGCCCCGTCCAGAAGCGGGAGGGCGGGGCCACAGATACGCAGTATTTT

j_call: TRBJ1-1
v_call: TRBV19
d_call: -
clone_size: few
cdr3_aa: CASSPKTGAGEKAFF
cdr3_nt: TGTGCCAGTAGCCCAAAGACCGGGGCAGGGGAGAAAGCTTTCTTT

j_call: TRBJ2-6
v_call: TRBV7-9
d_call: -
clone_size: -
cdr3_aa: CASSHSGGSGANGLTF
cdr3_nt: TGTGCCAGCAGCCACTCCGGTGGCTCTGGGGCCAACGGCCTGACTTTC

j_call: TRBJ2-5
v_call: TRBV5-1
d_call: -
clone_size: -
cdr3_aa: CASSPELNRWETQYF
cdr3_nt: TGCGCCAGCAGCCCGGAACTAAACCGATGGGAGACCCAGTACTTC

j_call: TRBJ1-2
v_call: TRBV29-1
d_call: -
clone_size: -
cdr3_aa: CSVCQDSCYGYTF
cdr3_nt: TGCAGCGTTTGCCAAGACTCCTGCTATGGCTACACCTTC

j_call: TRBJ2-1
v_call: TRBV27
d_call: TRBD2
clone_size: -
cdr3_aa: CASSPHSSGRVGEQFF
cdr3_nt: TGTGCCAGCAGTCCCCATTCTAGCGGGAGGGTCGGTGAGCAGTTCTTC

j_call: TRBJ2-7
v_call: TRBV18
d_call: -
clone_size: -
cdr3_aa: CASSRDRTYEQYF
cdr3_nt: TGTGCCAGTTCCCGAGACAGAACCTACGAGCAGTACTTC

j_call: TRBJ2-5
v_call: TRBV7-2
d_call: -
clone_size: -
cdr3_aa: CASSFVQAETQYF
cdr3_nt: TGTGCCAGCAGCTTCGTTCAGGCAGAGACCCAGTACTTC

j_call: TRBJ2-7
v_call: TRBV6-6
d_call: TRBD2
clone_size: few
cdr3_aa: CASSYGTSRRHEQYF
cdr3_nt: TGTGCCAGCAGTTACGGGACTAGCCGTAGACACGAGCAGTACTTC

j_call: TRBJ2-5
v_call: TRBV19
d_call: TRBD1
clone_size: -
cdr3_aa: CASRGQQETQYF
cdr3_nt: TGTGCCAGTAGGGGACAGCAAGAGACCCAGTACTTC

j_call: TRBJ1-5
v_call: TRBV9
d_call: -
clone_size: -
cdr3_aa: CASSVAAGPNQPQHF
cdr3_nt: TGTGCCAGCAGCGTAGCCGCAGGGCCCAATCAGCCCCAGCATTTT

j_call: TRBJ2-3
v_call: TRBV5-1
d_call: -
clone_size: few
cdr3_aa: CASTRQNTDTQYF
cdr3_nt: TGCGCCAGCACCCGACAGAACACAGATACGCAGTATTTT

j_call: TRBJ2-5
v_call: TRBV11-2
d_call: -
clone_size: -
cdr3_aa: CASSLDKGPSQYF
cdr3_nt: TGTGCCAGCAGCTTAGATAAGGGGCCGTCCCAGTACTTC

j_call: TRBJ2-3
v_call: TRBV19
d_call: -
clone_size: -
cdr3_aa: CASSIRGHRDTQYF
cdr3_nt: TGTGCCAGTAGTATAAGGGGACATCGAGATACGCAGTATTTT